One T cell receptor (beta chain) is described in this entry. Its antigen is still unknown. The data were taken from a study of shared clonotypes between healthy human individuals. Regarding the study as a whole: Read depth was anticipated to influence clonotype sharing among donors.

Clones were read by immunoSEQ multiplex PCR, and TCRdb kept only the in-frame ones, dropping some. Of some 2,000,000 clones in the sample, over 85% were seen once. Naive CD8 cells, CD45RO-negative and positively selected for CCR7, excluded terminally differentiated effector memory CD45RA+ cells. The CDR3 is 12 amino acids. Germline V gene sequence: CDR1 SGDLS, CDR2 YYNGEE. The V gene lost 4 bases and the J gene lost 4 bases, with 7 bases spanning the gap. The source is a man aged 18 to 29 in good health. J is TRBJ2-3 and V is TRBV9; unclear D gene. The sequencing sample was made of naive CD8+ T cells sorted from blood. The CDR3 DNA is TGTGCCAGCAGCCTCTCTTCAGATACGCAGTATTTT. Protein product: CASSLSSDTQYF.